Below are 15 T cell receptor beta chains sequenced from a single sample in a study of tumor and adjacent non-tumor tissue in lung cancer. Three rounds of nested PCR, following a modified ARM-PCR protocol, produced the TCRbeta library. TCRdb processed the multiplex PCR reads anew with MiXCR; each CDR3 protein has one entry. Of roughly 120,000 distinct CDR3 sequences listed, about 63% are singletons. The template was RNA from unsorted bulk tissue. This non-tumor lung sample came from over 3 cm beyond the tumor edge. The specimen was distant non-tumor lung tissue. The receptors come from a man between 60 and 75 years old with non-small cell lung cancer.

This chain joins TRBV6-2 or TRBV6-3 and TRBJ2-7; D may be TRBD1 or TRBD2 (5 bases each). This CDR3 region has 14 residues. V was pared by 4 bases and J by 9 bases, with 19 bases between. CDR1 is MNHEY, CDR2 SVGEGT, per germline. Here the CDR3 DNA reads TGTGCCAGCAGTTCGAGGGACCGGCCAGGTGTGCAGTACTTC. It codes for CASSSRDRPGVQYF.

The table lists this clonotype with many counts. The chain combines TRBV4-3 with TRBJ2-3; D is unclear. Trimming took 2 bases from V and 2 from J, leaving 11 bases between them. The CDR3 sequence is 15 residues long. In germline, CDR1 is LGHNA, CDR2 YSLEER. The chain's CDR3 is CASSQRSDFTDTQYF. Here the CDR3 DNA reads TGCGCCAGCAGCCAAAGGTCGGATTTCACAGATACGCAGTATTTT.

About this clonotype itself: The junction departs from the called germline gene at one end, perhaps through a read error. The DNA for the CDR3 is TGTGCCAGCATTCAAGCGGGTCCCTACAACGAGCAGTTCTTC. This encodes CASIQAGPYNEQFF. V usage is TRBV11-2 and J usage is TRBJ2-1; D may be TRBD2 (6 bases). The CDR3 totals 14 residues. Germline loops: CDR1 SGHAT, CDR2 FQNNGV.

This clonotype was detected many times. The rearrangement uses TRBV20-1 and TRBJ2-5, with a possible D match to TRBD1 (5 bases). This CDR3 region has 12 residues. Germline CDR1 and CDR2: DFQATT and SNEGSKA (reference sequence). V gave up 4 bases and J gave up 5 bases, with 11 bases separating them. This CDR3 is CSAMARGETQYF. The CDR3 DNA follows: TGCAGTGCTATGGCAAGGGGTGAGACCCAGTACTTC.

Comments on this clonotype: Likely a read error: the CDR3 ends without its conserved phenylalanine or tryptophan. The CDR3 here is CASGSSATAETQYI. The CDR3 DNA reads as TGTGCCAGCGGTTCTTCGGCTACCGCCGAGACCCAGTACATC. The chain joins TRBV6-5 to TRBJ2-5, with D unclear. V was pared by 8 bases and J by 5 bases, with 18 bases between. Germline V gene sequence: CDR1 MNHEY, CDR2 SVGAGI. This CDR3 has 14 residues.

Comments on this clonotype: A junction end diverges from the germline sequence, so it may reflect a read error. The rearrangement links TRBV6-2 or TRBV6-3 to TRBJ2-4; tentative D call: TRBD2 (5 bases). Germline V CDR1 and CDR2: MNHEY, SVGEGT. This CDR3 region has 17 residues. This CDR3 is CASSYPRGLLAKNIQCF. The CDR3 DNA reads TGTGCCAGCAGTTACCCGAGAGGTCTCCTAGCCAAAAACATTCAGTGCTTC.

By proportion, this clonotype is medium-sized (0.01 to 0.1%). The chain has TRBV6-5 and TRBJ2-7, with a weak D call TRBD1 (6 bases). CDR1 is MNHEY and CDR2 is SVGAGI in the germline V gene. V was shortened by 2 bases and J by 3 bases, with 11 bases between the two germline ends. This CDR3 region has 14 residues. The CDR3 protein is CASSYVTGNYEQYF. CDR3 nucleotides: TGTGCCAGCAGTTACGTCACAGGGAACTACGAGCAGTACTTC.

The sample holds many counts of this clonotype. One base away lies a much larger clone, so this may be a sequencing read error. The chain has TRBV12-3 or TRBV12-4 and TRBJ1-4; D possibly corresponds to TRBD1 (5 bases). This CDR3 is 14 amino acids long. V was clipped by 5 bases and J by 10 bases, with 17 bases between them. The CDR3 nucleotides read TGTGCCAGCAGTCTCAGACCCCAGGGTGGAAAACTGTTTTTT. This encodes CASSLRPQGGKLFF.

About this clonotype: This may be a read error, as it is one base from a much larger clone. The chain joins TRBV28 to TRBJ2-7; no reliable D call. The CDR3 is 14 residues long. The germline gives CDR1 MDHEN, CDR2 SYDVKM. With 6 bases removed from V and 2 bases from J, the gap between germline ends came to 14 bases. DNA for the CDR3: TGTGCCAGCAGCCGGTCGATTCTGGCCTACGAGCAGTACTTC. Translation gives CASSRSILAYEQYF.

Worth noting for this clonotype: Since a much larger clone is just one base distant, this may be a read error. The J gene is TRBJ1-4, the V gene TRBV5-5, with 10 bases matching TRBD1. The CDR3 runs to 20 residues. Germline V gives CDR1 SGHKS, CDR2 YYEKEE (reference sequence). The CDR3 DNA is TGTGCCGGCAGCTTCCTAATACCCGGGACAGGGGACCTTTTTAATGAAAAACTGTTTTTT. Translation gives CAGSFLIPGTGDLFNEKLFF. The variable domain in full, completed from reference TRBV5-5 and TRBJ1-4, reads DAGVTQSPTHLIKTRGQQVTLRCSPISGHKSVSWYQQVLGQGPQFIFQYYEKEERGRGNFPDRFSARQFPNYSSELNVNALLLGDSALYLCAGSFLIPGTGDLFNEKLFFGSGTQLSVL.

This clonotype was counted many times. The chain recombines TRBV4-1 with TRBJ1-5; D is unclear. CDR1 is MGHRA, CDR2 YSYEKL, per germline. The ends were cut back, 0 bases at V and 0 bases at J, with 9 bases in the middle. The CDR3 consists of 16 residues. The chain's CDR3 is CASSQEVMNSNQPQHF. As DNA, the CDR3 is TGCGCCAGCAGCCAAGAGGTCATGAATAGCAATCAGCCCCAGCATTTT.

This chain uses TRBV29-1 with TRBJ2-1; a possible D gene is TRBD1 (6 bases). The V end was cut by 5 bases, the J end by 4 bases, with 15 bases between. This CDR3 has 14 residues. Germline-derived CDR1 and CDR2 are SQVTM and ANQGSEA. CDR3 loop: CSVHHDRIYNEQFF. DNA of the CDR3: TGCAGCGTTCACCACGACAGGATATACAATGAGCAGTTCTTC.

This clonotype appeared a single time. The chain has TRBV11-2 and TRBJ2-3; TRBD2 aligns across 7 bases. Germline V gene lookup returns CDR1 SGHAT and CDR2 FQNNGV. V gave up 2 bases and J gave up 3 bases; unmatched junction bases: 11. The CDR3 has 17 amino acids. The DNA for the CDR3 is TGTGCCAGCAGCTTACGGCCAGCGGGGTGGCCGACAGATACGCAGTATTTT. Translated: CASSLRPAGWPTDTQYF.

In regard to this clonotype: The conserved phenylalanine or tryptophan normally closing the CDR3 is absent here, so this likely arose from a read error. The chain recombines TRBV6-1 with TRBJ1-1; D is undetermined. Germline lookup yields CDR1 MNHNS and CDR2 SASEGT. The CDR3 has 14 residues. DNA for the CDR3: TGTACCAGCAGTGAGCGGGGTGCCAACGCTGAAGCTTTCCTT. This sequence encodes CTSSERGANAEAFL.

As for this clonotype: The junction and the germline gene differ at one end; a read error may be behind it. Here the CDR3 DNA reads TGTGCCAGCTGCCAAGATGCAGGGACCAACTATGGCTACAGCTTC. It encodes CASCQDAGTNYGYSF. This chain links TRBV4-2 with TRBJ1-2; a possible D gene is TRBD1 (5 bases). This CDR3 comprises 15 residues. Germline CDR1 is LGHNA and CDR2 is YNFKEQ.